This T cell receptor (beta chain) was sequenced for a study of T cell responses to AZD1222 COVID-19 vaccine. The study's findings and limits: The donors showed a predominance of white British ancestry and of females, with possible underestimation of clonal diversity.

The data were produced by immunoSEQ multiplex PCR, yet TCRdb's version contains in-frame clones alone and is incomplete. This table holds roughly 120,000 clones, about 93% found once. Concerning this clone itself: Its antigen remains unknown.

The CDR3 is 16 residues long. Trimming left V 0 bases short and J 0 bases short, with 9 bases between. Per the germline V gene, CDR1 is LNHNV and CDR2 is YYDKDF (reference sequence). The TCR comes from an adult who received the MenACWY meningococcal vaccine as a control. The material sequenced was peripheral blood, taken 28 days after the second dose of the MenACWY control vaccine. The V and J genes are TRBV15 and TRBJ1-3, with unresolved D. CDR3 DNA sequence: TGTGCCACCAGCAGAGATCAGACGGCCTCTGGAAACACCATATATTTT. This encodes CATSRDQTASGNTIYF. Using reference TRBV15 and TRBJ1-3 for the parts outside the CDR3, the full variable domain is DAMVIQNPRYQVTQFGKPVTLSCSQTLNHNVMYWYQQKSSQAPKLLFHYYDKDFNNEADTPDNFQSRRPNTSFCFLDIRSPGLGDTAMYLCATSRDQTASGNTIYFGEGSWLTVV.